These 19 T cell receptor beta chains came from one sample sequenced in a study of blood T cell repertoires in COVID-19. Profiled with immunoSEQ multiplex PCR; TCRdb holds only in-frame clones, not every one. The sample lists under 250,000 clones, 92% occurring once. Sequences were obtained from peripheral blood. Source of these receptors: a man between 60 and 75 years old with COVID-19, enrolled during active disease.

The chain links TRBV7-9 to TRBJ2-7; 14 nucleotides agree with TRBD2. Unmatched junction bases numbered 10, after V lost 4 bases and J lost 2 bases. The CDR3 contains 18 residues. Germline V CDR1 and CDR2: SEHNR, FQNEAQ (reference sequence). The CDR3 protein is CASSSPKTSGRGAYEQYF. CDR3 in DNA: TGTGCCAGCAGCTCGCCCAAGACTAGCGGGAGGGGAGCCTACGAGCAGTACTTC.

The V gene is TRBV11-2, the J gene TRBJ2-1, with 10 bases matching TRBD2. V lost 6 bases, J lost 7 bases, and 9 bases stayed unmatched. CDR3 length: 15 amino acids. Germline CDR1 SGHAT, CDR2 FQNNGV. The CDR3 spells CASRYIAGGTNEQFF. The CDR3 DNA sequence: TGTGCCAGCAGGTATATAGCGGGAGGAACTAATGAGCAGTTCTTC.

V and J are TRBV9 and TRBJ2-7, with D possibly matching TRBD1 (6 bases). This CDR3 region has 13 residues. V was shortened by 4 bases and J by 0 bases, with 8 bases between the two germline ends. In germline, CDR1 is SGDLS, CDR2 YYNGEE. In DNA, the CDR3 is TGTGCCAGCAGCCGGGACATCTCCTACGAGCAGTACTTC. Residues: CASSRDISYEQYF.

The rearrangement uses TRBV29-1 and TRBJ2-4; 11 nucleotides line up with TRBD2. The junction had 6 bases not matched to a gene; V was cut back by 7 bases and J by 10 bases. This CDR3 has 12 amino acids. The germline CDR1 and CDR2 sequences are SQVTM and ANQGSEA. CDR3 sequence (DNA): TGCAGCGCTTCGACTAGCGGGAATATTCAGTACTTC. It specifies CSASTSGNIQYF.

This clone was counted once. Other DNA sequences in the sample encode the same CDR3. V is TRBV2 and J is TRBJ1-1; 7 bases align to TRBD1. Per the germline V gene, CDR1 is SNHLY and CDR2 is FYNNEI. The V and J ends lost 5 bases and 1 base, in that order; junction bases with no gene match: 1. CDR3 size: 13 residues. The CDR3 nucleotides are TGTGCCAGCAGTCGACAGGGGAACACTGAAGCTTTCTTT. Protein product: CASSRQGNTEAFF.

The genes are TRBV7-2 and TRBJ1-1, with D possibly TRBD1 on 6 matching bases. Trimming pared 5 bases from V and 0 bases from J, leaving 13 bases between. Germline V gives CDR1 SGHTA, CDR2 FQGNSA. This CDR3 contains 15 residues. The CDR3 sequence is CASSIYRAMNTEAFF. The CDR3 nucleotides are TGTGCCAGCAGCATATACAGGGCGATGAACACTGAAGCTTTCTTT.

The chain couples TRBV6-5 to TRBJ1-1; possibly TRBD1 for D (6 bases). Germline CDR1 and CDR2: MNHEY and SVGAGI. CDR3 size: 15 residues. The ends were cut back, 2 bases at V and 4 bases at J, with 14 bases in the middle. As DNA, the CDR3 is TGTGCCAGCAGTTACAGCAGGGGCTTTGGCACTGAAGCTTTCTTT. Amino acid sequence: CASSYSRGFGTEAFF.

The rearrangement joins TRBV28 to TRBJ1-2; 10 nucleotides match TRBD1. Germline lookup yields CDR1 MDHEN and CDR2 SYDVKM. Germline trimming cut 6 bases from V and 8 bases from J; bases unmatched to any gene: 3. This CDR3 is built from 12 residues. The CDR3 loop is CASRTGGEGYTF. CDR3 nucleotides: TGTGCCAGCAGGACAGGGGGCGAAGGCTACACCTTC.

The V gene is TRBV18, the J gene TRBJ2-7; unclear D gene. Germline values: CDR1 KGHSH, CDR2 LQKENI. This CDR3 has 14 residues. The V gene lost 2 bases and the J gene lost 0 bases, with 8 bases spanning the gap. CDR3 coding DNA: TGTGCCAGCTCACCAGTTGGCATCTCCTACGAGCAGTACTTC. Encoded protein: CASSPVGISYEQYF.

The chain carries TRBV3-1 (or the pseudogene TRBV3-2) and TRBJ2-1, with no clear D. Germline assignment: CDR1 LGHDT and CDR2 YNNKEL (reference sequence). CDR3 size: 16 residues. Trimming took off 0 bases at V and 1 base at J, with 10 bases between the two ends. CDR3 nucleotide sequence: TGTGCCAGCAGCCAAGATCTTATATATTCCTACAATGAGCAGTTCTTC. Encoded protein: CASSQDLIYSYNEQFF.

The J gene is TRBJ1-2, the V gene TRBV7-9; unclear D gene. This CDR3 contains 17 residues. CDR1 and CDR2 (germline): SEHNR, FQNEAQ (reference sequence). V was clipped by 7 bases and J by 3 bases, with 24 bases between them. CDR3: CASIRHEGEVLDYGYTF. The CDR3, as DNA: TGTGCCAGCATAAGACATGAGGGCGAGGTTCTTGACTATGGCTACACCTTC.

This chain joins TRBV30 and TRBJ2-2; 8 bases line up with TRBD2. Germline CDR1 reads GTSNPN; CDR2 reads SVGIG (reference sequence). The junction had 9 bases not matched to a gene; V was cut back by 7 bases and J by 5 bases. This CDR3 spans 14 amino acids. For the CDR3, the DNA is TGTGCCTTCCCGGGGGGGCCCGGGACCGGGGAGCTGTTTTTT. Translating it yields CAFPGGPGTGELFF.

CDR3 nucleotides: TGTGCCAGCAGTTTAGCGGGAGGGAATGAGCAGTTCTTC. It is translated as CASSLAGGNEQFF. The rearrangement joins TRBV25-1 to TRBJ2-1; 11 nucleotides agree with TRBD2. The CDR3 is 13 amino acids. V gave up 5 bases and J gave up 7 bases; unmatched junction bases: 1. Germline loops: CDR1 MGHDK, CDR2 SYGVNS.

V and J are TRBV3-1 (or the pseudogene TRBV3-2) and TRBJ2-1; 9 bases align to TRBD2. The germline gives CDR1 LGHDT, CDR2 YNNKEL (reference sequence). The V and J ends lost 1 base and 10 bases, in that order; junction bases with no gene match: 5. This CDR3 is built from 14 residues. CDR3 sequence (DNA): TGTGCCAGCAGCCAAGCGGGACTAGCTAGCGAGCAGTTCTTC. It specifies CASSQAGLASEQFF.

The chain couples TRBV6-1 to TRBJ1-6; TRBD1 agrees at 7 bases. Germline V CDR1 and CDR2: MNHNS, SASEGT. The trim removed 2 bases at V and 7 bases at J, leaving 5 bases unmatched. The length of the CDR3 is 15 residues. The CDR3 DNA sequence: TGTGCCAGCAGTGAACTAGGGACAGAAAATTCACCCCTCCACTTT. This gives the protein CASSELGTENSPLHF.

The chain is built from TRBV19 and TRBJ2-1; D is perhaps TRBD2 (7 bases). V was clipped by 8 bases and J by 7 bases, with 18 bases between them. Germline CDR1 and CDR2: LNHDA and SQIVND (reference sequence). The CDR3 spans 14 residues. This CDR3 reads CASGGAVPGNEQFF. Here the CDR3 DNA reads TGTGCCAGTGGGGGGGCAGTACCTGGGAATGAGCAGTTCTTC.

The genes are TRBV9 and TRBJ1-3, with D possibly matching TRBD1 (6 bases). Germline values: CDR1 SGDLS, CDR2 YYNGEE. This CDR3 contains 16 residues. V was trimmed by 3 bases and J by 0 bases, leaving 13 bases between them. The CDR3 sequence is CASSAHRETSGNTIYF. The CDR3 DNA follows: TGTGCCAGCAGCGCGCACAGGGAGACCTCTGGAAACACCATATATTTT.

The genes are TRBV12-2 and TRBJ2-2; TRBD1, the D gene given by the table, was not confirmed from the DNA. TRBV12-2 is annotated as a pseudogene. The length of the CDR3 is 16 residues. In DNA, the CDR3 is TGTGCAAGTCGCTTAGGCCCGGGACAGGGCGGCCGGGAGCTGTTTTTT. This encodes CASRLGPGQGGRELFF.

This chain connects TRBV4-1 to TRBJ2-3; 8 nucleotides match TRBD1. The germline CDR1 and CDR2 sequences are MGHRA and YSYEKL. V lost 0 bases, J lost 3 bases, and 2 bases stayed unmatched. The CDR3 runs to 15 residues. CDR3 nucleotides: TGCGCCAGCAGCCAAGAAGGACAGGGAACAGATACGCAGTATTTT. Protein: CASSQEGQGTDTQYF.